A selection of T cell receptor beta chains follows, all from one sample in a study of CD8+ T cells in alopecia areata. The protocol was immunoSEQ multiplex PCR, while the TCRdb copy is restricted to in-frame clones and leaves out a portion. The sample lists about 160,000 clones, around 59% seen once, with about 14% in the top ten. The sample in question was CD4+ T cells sorted from blood, obtained at week 24, from a patient treated with tofacitinib. These receptors came from a human donor with alopecia areata. CDR3s include the opening cysteine and the closing phenylalanine or tryptophan. A D gene is named only where the DNA matches it firmly. A clone size is listed for some rows: how often the clone was seen (once, few, many), or a class if it is expanded.

size	J	D	V	CDR3	DNA
NA	TRBJ2-5	TRBD1	TRBV29-1	CSGYRGPETQYF	TGCAGCGGCTACAGGGGGCCAGAGACCCAGTACTTC
NA	TRBJ2-2	NA	TRBV29-1	CSAGGADTGELFF	TGCAGCGCCGGCGGGGCGGACACCGGGGAGCTGTTTTTT
few	TRBJ2-7	TRBD2	TRBV5-1	CASSPSGGLSYEQYF	TGCGCCAGCAGCCCCAGCGGGGGCCTCTCCTACGAGCAGTACTTC
NA	TRBJ2-7	NA	TRBV7-9	CASSFGLWGSSYEQYF	TGTGCCAGCAGCTTTGGGTTGTGGGGTAGCTCCTACGAGCAGTACTTC
NA	TRBJ2-2	NA	TRBV11-2	CASSPSGVGELFF	TGTGCCAGCAGCCCCTCGGGCGTCGGGGAGCTGTTTTTT
NA	TRBJ2-3	NA	TRBV11-2	CASSLERQSDTQYF	TGTGCCAGCAGCTTAGAGAGGCAGTCCGATACGCAGTATTTT
NA	TRBJ1-5	NA	TRBV6-5	CASRYTADSNQPQHF	TGTGCCAGCAGATACACGGCAGACAGCAATCAGCCCCAGCATTTT
NA	TRBJ2-3	NA	TRBV29-1	CSARRGRGHTDTQYF	TGCAGCGCCCGCCGGGGCAGGGGACATACAGATACGCAGTATTTT
once	TRBJ1-2	TRBD1	TRBV5-1	CASSPGTDTNYGYTF	TGCGCCAGCAGCCCTGGGACAGATACGAACTATGGCTACACCTTC
NA	TRBJ2-3	TRBD2	TRBV4-2	CASSQDPLAGGNTDTQYF	TGTGCCAGCAGCCAGGATCCTCTAGCGGGGGGTAATACAGATACGCAGTATTTT
NA	TRBJ2-7	NA	TRBV14	CASSQDRTYEQYF	TGTGCCAGCAGCCAAGACAGAACCTACGAGCAGTACTTC
NA	TRBJ2-4	TRBD1	TRBV6-1	CASRSGQTIQYF	TGTGCCAGCAGATCGGGACAGACTATTCAGTACTTC
NA	TRBJ1-2	NA	TRBV11-3	CASSGGGGTYGYTF	TGTGCCAGCAGCGGGGGAGGGGGAACCTATGGCTACACCTTC
NA	TRBJ2-7	NA	TRBV5-6	CASSYAYEQYF	TGTGCCAGCAGCTACGCCTACGAGCAGTACTTC
NA	TRBJ2-7	TRBD1	TRBV7-2	CASSRDRGVHEQYF	TGTGCCAGCAGCCGGGACAGGGGAGTCCACGAGCAGTACTTC
NA	TRBJ2-5	NA	TRBV6-5	CASSYSGGKETQYF	TGTGCCAGCAGTTATTCCGGGGGCAAGGAGACCCAGTACTTC
few	TRBJ2-2	NA	TRBV7-8	CASSLARWGENTGELFF	TGTGCCAGCAGCTTAGCGCGCTGGGGGGAGAACACCGGGGAGCTGTTTTTT
NA	TRBJ2-5	TRBD2	TRBV6-5	CASRRGGPQETQYF	TGTGCCAGCAGACGCGGGGGGCCCCAAGAGACCCAGTACTTC
NA	TRBJ2-6	NA	TRBV2	CASILSGVPGANVLTF	TGTGCCAGCATCTTATCCGGGGTCCCTGGGGCCAACGTCCTGACTTTC
few	TRBJ2-5	TRBD2	TRBV30	CAWRGRGFSETQYF	TGTGCCTGGAGGGGGAGGGGTTTTTCGGAGACCCAGTACTTC
NA	TRBJ1-1	NA	TRBV10-1	CASRDSRDTEAFF	TGCGCCAGCAGGGATTCTCGGGACACTGAAGCTTTCTTT
NA	TRBJ2-6	NA	TRBV11-2	CASSLAGANVLTF	TGTGCCAGCAGCCTGGCTGGGGCCAACGTCCTGACTTTC
NA	TRBJ2-7	NA	TRBV29-1	CSVGEGVGDEQYF	TGCAGCGTTGGGGAGGGGGTAGGGGACGAGCAGTACTTC
NA	TRBJ1-2	NA	TRBV7-9	CASSPRDGYGYTF	TGTGCCAGCAGCCCGCGGGACGGCTATGGCTACACCTTC
NA	TRBJ2-5	NA	TRBV18	CASSTQETQYF	TGTGCCAGCTCAACGCAAGAGACCCAGTACTTC
NA	TRBJ2-7	TRBD1	TRBV5-1	CASSSGTGNYEQYF	TGCGCCAGCAGCTCCGGGACAGGGAACTACGAGCAGTACTTC
NA	TRBJ1-2	NA	TRBV7-2	CASSLGQARGYTF	TGTGCCAGCAGCTTAGGACAGGCTCGGGGCTACACCTTC
NA	TRBJ2-6	TRBD1	TRBV14	CASSQVLGQELSGANVLTF	TGTGCCAGCAGCCAAGTTCTGGGACAGGAGCTCTCTGGGGCCAACGTCCTGACTTTC
NA	TRBJ2-1	TRBD1	TRBV5-1	CASSLRATGQGNHEQFF	TGCGCCAGCAGCTTGCGGGCTACGGGACAGGGGAACCATGAGCAGTTCTTC
NA	TRBJ2-7	NA	TRBV7-8	CASSDRTAYEQYF	TGTGCCAGCAGCGACCGGACAGCCTACGAGCAGTACTTC
NA	TRBJ1-2	NA	TRBV11-3	CASNPLRGDGYGYTF	TGTGCCAGCAATCCCCTTCGGGGGGATGGCTATGGCTACACCTTC
NA	TRBJ1-1	NA	TRBV5-1	CASSRNRENTEAFF	TGCGCCAGCAGCCGGAACAGGGAGAACACTGAAGCTTTCTTT
NA	TRBJ2-7	TRBD1	TRBV12-5	CASGLSGGSAYEQYF	TGTGCTAGTGGTTTATCAGGGGGCAGCGCCTACGAGCAGTACTTC
few	TRBJ1-6	NA	TRBV7-6	CASRAGLGNSPLHF	TGTGCCAGCCGGGCAGGGTTAGGGAATTCACCCCTCCACTTT
NA	TRBJ2-5	NA	TRBV27	CASSRNRQETQYF	TGTGCCAGCAGTCGTAACCGCCAAGAGACCCAGTACTTC
NA	TRBJ2-1	TRBD1	TRBV6-5	CASSREGQGAYEQFF	TGTGCCAGCAGCCGGGAGGGACAGGGGGCGTATGAGCAGTTCTTC
few	TRBJ1-4	NA	TRBV4-2	CASSQDGAATNEKLFF	TGTGCCAGCAGCCAAGACGGGGCAGCAACTAATGAAAAACTGTTTTTT
few	TRBJ1-1	NA	TRBV30	CAWMGPYTEAFF	TGTGCCTGGATGGGCCCTTACACTGAAGCTTTCTTT
NA	TRBJ2-7	TRBD2	TRBV6-5	CASSYSGGPHEQYF	TGTGCCAGCAGTTATTCGGGGGGGCCCCACGAGCAGTACTTC
NA	TRBJ2-2	NA	TRBV15	CATSRDRGRDNTGELFF	TGTGCCACCAGCAGAGATCGAGGCAGGGATAACACCGGGGAGCTGTTTTTT
NA	TRBJ2-5	NA	TRBV5-1	CASSLGSAGGETQYF	TGCGCCAGCAGCTTGGGGTCCGCTGGGGGAGAGACCCAGTACTTC
NA	TRBJ2-7	TRBD1	TRBV15	CATSRDRGSSSYEQYF	TGTGCCACCAGTCGGGACAGGGGGTCAAGCTCCTACGAGCAGTACTTC
NA	TRBJ2-5	TRBD1	TRBV4-1	CASSQDGTGYQETQYF	TGCGCCAGCAGCCAAGATGGGACAGGGTATCAAGAGACCCAGTACTTC
NA	TRBJ1-6	NA	TRBV15	CATSREGLGNSPLHF	TGTGCCACCAGCAGAGAGGGGTTGGGTAATTCACCCCTCCACTTT
NA	TRBJ2-6	NA	TRBV2	CASSELGTGANVLTF	TGTGCCAGCAGTGAGTTGGGGACTGGGGCCAACGTCCTGACTTTC
NA	TRBJ2-5	NA	TRBV19	CASSSYQETQYF	TGTGCCAGTAGTTCCTACCAAGAGACCCAGTACTTC
NA	TRBJ2-3	TRBD2	TRBV18	CASSPPGLAGGPGTDTQYF	TGTGCCAGCTCACCTCCAGGACTAGCGGGGGGGCCGGGTACAGATACGCAGTATTTT
NA	TRBJ2-7	NA	TRBV29-1	CSVVGRLTYEQYF	TGCAGCGTTGTGGGTAGGCTTACCTACGAGCAGTACTTC
NA	TRBJ1-1	TRBD1	TRBV4-1	CASSQYDRGKAFF	TGCGCCAGCAGCCAGTATGACAGGGGTAAAGCTTTCTTT
NA	TRBJ2-7	NA	TRBV9	CASKTGLTYEQYF	TGTGCCAGCAAAACAGGCCTCACCTACGAGCAGTACTTC
NA	TRBJ2-5	NA	TRBV7-3	CASSSDRLETQYF	TGTGCCAGCAGCTCCGACAGACTGGAGACCCAGTACTTC
NA	TRBJ1-5	NA	TRBV25-1	CASSDPPGIGQPQHF	TGTGCCAGCAGTGATCCCCCAGGGATCGGTCAGCCCCAGCATTTT
NA	TRBJ1-1	NA	TRBV7-9	CASSPFGTYTEAFF	TGTGCCAGCAGCCCTTTCGGGACGTACACTGAAGCTTTCTTT
NA	TRBJ1-1	NA	TRBV30	CAWRPSSMNTEAFF	TGTGCCTGGAGGCCGAGCTCGATGAACACTGAAGCTTTCTTT
NA	TRBJ2-7	NA	TRBV4-1	CASRKVGSSYEQYF	TGCGCCAGCAGGAAAGTGGGAAGCTCCTACGAGCAGTACTTC
few	TRBJ1-1	NA	TRBV7-3	CASSPSWNRRNTEAFF	TGTGCCAGCAGCCCCTCGTGGAACCGCCGGAACACTGAAGCTTTCTTT
many	TRBJ2-2	TRBD1	TRBV13	CASSLQSRDRGGITGELFF	TGTGCCAGCAGCCTCCAGTCCCGGGACAGGGGCGGAATCACCGGGGAGCTGTTTTTT
NA	TRBJ1-2	NA	TRBV2	CASSDFGQAYGYTF	TGTGCCAGCAGTGATTTTGGACAAGCCTATGGCTACACCTTC
NA	TRBJ2-5	NA	TRBV7-2	CASSLSQGQETQYF	TGTGCCAGCAGCTTATCCCAGGGGCAAGAGACCCAGTACTTC